This T cell receptor beta chain was recovered during a study of blood T cell repertoires in COVID-19. Produced via immunoSEQ multiplex PCR; TCRdb's table is partial and in-frame only. The repertoire includes about 90,000 clones, around 92% of them detected once, and about 6.3% sits in the top ten. The J segment lost 0 bases and the V segment lost 5 bases, leaving 4 bases of the junction unmatched. The CDR3 spans 14 residues. Germline V gives CDR1 SEHNR, CDR2 FQNEAQ (reference sequence). The sequence derives from a woman aged 55-70 years with active COVID-19. The sample consisted of peripheral blood. The chain couples TRBV7-9 to TRBJ2-7; 7 nucleotides match TRBD2. The CDR3 loop reads CASSPSGTSYEQYF. The CDR3 DNA sequence: TGTGCCAGCAGCCCCAGCGGGACCTCCTACGAGCAGTACTTC.